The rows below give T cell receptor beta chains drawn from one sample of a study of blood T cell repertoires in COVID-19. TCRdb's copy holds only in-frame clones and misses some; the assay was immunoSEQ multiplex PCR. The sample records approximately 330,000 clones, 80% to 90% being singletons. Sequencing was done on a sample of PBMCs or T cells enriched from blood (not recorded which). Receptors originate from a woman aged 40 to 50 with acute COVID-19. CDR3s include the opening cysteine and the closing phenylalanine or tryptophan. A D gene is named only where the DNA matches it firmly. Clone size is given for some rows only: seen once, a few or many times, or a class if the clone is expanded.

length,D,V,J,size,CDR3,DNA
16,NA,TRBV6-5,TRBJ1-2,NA,CASSYSWAGTNYGYTF,TGTGCCAGCAGTTACTCGTGGGCAGGGACTAACTATGGCTACACCTTC
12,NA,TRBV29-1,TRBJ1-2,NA,CSGQEGVGQNTF,TGCAGCGGCCAGGAGGGTGTTGGGCAAAACACCTTC
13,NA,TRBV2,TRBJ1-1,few,CASILVGFTEAFF,TGTGCCAGCATCCTAGTGGGTTTCACTGAAGCTTTCTTT
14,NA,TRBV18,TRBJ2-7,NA,CASSPFRGFDEQYF,TGTGCCAGCTCTCCGTTTCGGGGGTTCGACGAGCAGTACTTC
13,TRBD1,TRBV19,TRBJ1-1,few,CATRTGERSEAFF,TGTGCCACAAGGACAGGGGAGCGGTCTGAAGCTTTCTTT
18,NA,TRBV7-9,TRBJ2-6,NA,CASSLGARNPSGANVLTF,TGTGCCAGCAGCTTAGGGGCGAGAAACCCCTCTGGGGCCAACGTCCTGACTTTC
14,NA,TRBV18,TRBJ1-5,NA,CASSPSMFNQPQHF,TGTGCCAGCTCACCTTCTATGTTCAATCAGCCCCAGCATTTT
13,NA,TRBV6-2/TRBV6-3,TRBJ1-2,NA,CASSQQGNYGYTF,TGTGCCAGCAGTCAACAGGGAAACTATGGCTACACCTTC
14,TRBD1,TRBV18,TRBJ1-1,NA,CASSPDRGGTEAFF,TGTGCCAGCTCACCGGACAGGGGTGGCACTGAAGCTTTCTTT
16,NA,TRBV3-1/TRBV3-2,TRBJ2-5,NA,CASSPRARTGGETQYF,TGTGCCAGCAGCCCGAGGGCACGCACTGGAGGAGAGACCCAGTACTTC
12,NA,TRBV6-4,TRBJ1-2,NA,CAISGTHNGYTF,TGTGCCATCTCCGGGACTCACAATGGCTACACCTTC
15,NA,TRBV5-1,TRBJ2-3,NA,CASRTGYGITDTQYF,TGCGCCAGCAGGACGGGGTACGGGATCACAGATACGCAGTATTTT
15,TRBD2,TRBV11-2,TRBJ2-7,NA,CASRLGGRALYEQYF,TGTGCCAGCAGGCTTGGCGGGAGGGCCCTGTACGAGCAGTACTTC
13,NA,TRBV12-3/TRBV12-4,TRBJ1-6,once,CASTGGNNSPLHF,TGTGCCAGCACGGGAGGGAATAATTCACCCCTCCACTTT
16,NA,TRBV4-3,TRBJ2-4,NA,CASSQDRLQGLNIQYF,TGCGCCAGCAGCCAAGATAGGTTACAGGGTTTGAACATTCAGTACTTC
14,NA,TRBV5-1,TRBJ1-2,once,CASSGETGVYGYTF,TGCGCCAGCAGCGGAGAGACAGGCGTCTATGGCTACACCTTC
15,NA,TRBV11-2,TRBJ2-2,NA,CASSFGVLNTGELFF,TGTGCCAGCAGCTTCGGGGTCTTGAACACCGGGGAGCTGTTTTTT
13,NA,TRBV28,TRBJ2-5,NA,CASSLRQQETQYF,TGTGCCAGCAGCCTGAGACAGCAAGAGACCCAGTACTTC
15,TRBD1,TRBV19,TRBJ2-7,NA,CASSISGTGATEQYF,TGTGCCAGTAGTATATCCGGGACAGGGGCCACCGAGCAGTACTTC
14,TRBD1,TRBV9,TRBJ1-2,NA,CASSTGQGARGYTF,TGTGCCAGCAGCACCGGACAGGGGGCGCGTGGCTACACCTTC
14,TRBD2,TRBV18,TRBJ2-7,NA,CASSLGGGSYEQYF,TGTGCCAGCTCCTTGGGGGGGGGCTCCTACGAGCAGTACTTC
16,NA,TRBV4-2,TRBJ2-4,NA,CASSHGTQLAKNIQYF,TGTGCCAGCAGCCACGGGACTCAACTAGCCAAAAACATTCAGTACTTC
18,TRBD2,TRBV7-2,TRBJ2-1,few,CASSRRLAGGVTYNEQFF,TGTGCCAGCAGCCGCCGACTAGCGGGAGGAGTCACCTACAATGAGCAGTTCTTC
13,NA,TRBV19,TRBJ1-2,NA,CASTITPMGAYTF,TGTGCCAGTACCATCACACCTATGGGAGCCTACACCTTC
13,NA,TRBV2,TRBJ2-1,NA,CASSEASAGAQFF,TGTGCCAGCAGTGAAGCTTCGGCGGGGGCGCAGTTCTTC
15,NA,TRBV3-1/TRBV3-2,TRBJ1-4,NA,CASSQGLDYNEKLFF,TGTGCCAGCAGCCAAGGTTTAGACTATAATGAAAAACTGTTTTTT
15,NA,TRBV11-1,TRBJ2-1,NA,CASSLRGRGGNEQFF,TGTGCCAGCAGCTTACGGGGGAGAGGAGGAAATGAGCAGTTCTTC
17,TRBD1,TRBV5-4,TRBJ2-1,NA,CASSLQTGRPKGNEQFF,TGTGCCAGCAGCTTGCAGACAGGGCGACCTAAAGGGAATGAGCAGTTCTTC
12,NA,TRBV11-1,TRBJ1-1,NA,CASSPTRYSAFF,TGTGCCAGCAGTCCAACAAGATATTCGGCTTTCTTT
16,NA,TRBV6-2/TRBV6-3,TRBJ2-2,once,CASSYSQGRTAGELFF,TGTGCCAGCAGTTACTCGCAGGGGCGGACGGCCGGGGAGCTGTTTTTT
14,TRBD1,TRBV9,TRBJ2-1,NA,CASSSTTGGSEQFF,TGTGCCAGCAGCTCAACGACAGGGGGAAGTGAGCAGTTCTTC
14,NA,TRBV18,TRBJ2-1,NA,CASSHDRFLNEQFF,TGTGCCAGCTCACACGACAGGTTTCTCAATGAGCAGTTCTTC
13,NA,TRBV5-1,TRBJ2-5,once,CASSPRDQETQYF,TGCGCCAGCAGCCCCCGGGACCAAGAGACCCAGTACTTC
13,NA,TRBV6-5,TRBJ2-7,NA,CASSYSGSHEQYF,TGTGCCAGCAGTTACTCGGGCTCCCACGAGCAGTACTTC
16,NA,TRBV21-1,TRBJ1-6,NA,CASSKGPPGENSPLHF,TGTGCCAGCAGCAAAGGGCCGCCAGGGGAGAATTCACCCCTCCACTTT
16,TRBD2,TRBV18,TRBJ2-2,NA,CASSSLAGPNTGELFF,TGTGCCAGCTCATCCTTAGCGGGGCCCAACACCGGGGAGCTGTTTTTT
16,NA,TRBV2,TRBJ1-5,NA,CASSPTGSKGNQPQHF,TGTGCCAGCAGCCCTACAGGGAGTAAGGGCAATCAGCCCCAGCATTTT
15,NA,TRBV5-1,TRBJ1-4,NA,CASSLEGGLEEKLFF,TGCGCCAGCAGCTTGGAGGGAGGGTTAGAAGAAAAACTGTTTTTT
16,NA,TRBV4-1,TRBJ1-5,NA,CASSQEQGARGQPQHF,TGCGCCAGCAGCCAAGAACAGGGCGCAAGAGGTCAGCCCCAGCATTTT
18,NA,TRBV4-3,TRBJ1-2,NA,CASSQALNRALPISGYTF,TGCGCCAGCAGCCAAGCGCTAAACAGGGCCCTACCCATATCTGGCTACACCTTC
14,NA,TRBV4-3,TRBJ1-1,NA,CASRNAGRNTEAFF,TGCGCCAGCAGGAACGCGGGGAGGAACACTGAAGCTTTCTTT
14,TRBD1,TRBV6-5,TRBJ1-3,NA,CASSLDRSGNTIYF,TGTGCCAGCAGTTTGGACAGGAGTGGAAACACCATATATTTT